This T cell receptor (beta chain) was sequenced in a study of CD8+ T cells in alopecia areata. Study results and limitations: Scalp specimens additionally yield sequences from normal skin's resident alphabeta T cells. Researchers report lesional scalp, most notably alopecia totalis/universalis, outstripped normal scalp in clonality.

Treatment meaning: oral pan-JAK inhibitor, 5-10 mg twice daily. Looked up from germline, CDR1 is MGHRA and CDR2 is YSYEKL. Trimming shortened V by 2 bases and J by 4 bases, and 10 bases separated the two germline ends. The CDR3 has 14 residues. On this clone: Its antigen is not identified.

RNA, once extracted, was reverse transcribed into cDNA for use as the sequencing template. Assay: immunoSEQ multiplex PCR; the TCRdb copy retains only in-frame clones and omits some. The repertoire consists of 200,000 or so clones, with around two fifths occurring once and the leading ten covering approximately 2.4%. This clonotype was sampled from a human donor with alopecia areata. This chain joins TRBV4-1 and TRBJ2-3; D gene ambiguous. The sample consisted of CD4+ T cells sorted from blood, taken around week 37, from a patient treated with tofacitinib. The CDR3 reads CASSQYSVPDTQYF. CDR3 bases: TGCGCCAGCAGCCAATACTCTGTTCCAGATACGCAGTATTTT.